The 27 T cell receptor beta chains below were found in one sample sequenced in a study of molecular identifiers for immune sequencing clone quantification. TCRdb re-derived calls from the PCR reads in MiXCR, one entry per CDR3 protein. The sample records about 640,000 distinct CDR3 sequences, about 20% being singletons. Sequencing was done on a sample of naive CD8+ T cells from blood, with Jurkat cell RNA spiked in. Subset noted: FACS-sorted CD8+CD4-CCR7+CD45RA+ naive T cells. These receptors all come from a human donor in good health. Some libraries in this study had Jurkat cell RNA spiked in.

This clonotype was counted at least ten times. The chain uses TRBV15 and TRBJ1-1; no firm D call. The CDR3 loop spans 15 amino acids. V shed 5 bases and J shed 0 bases, with 13 bases lying between them. The germline V gene encodes CDR1 LNHNV and CDR2 YYDKDF (reference sequence). CDR3 sequence (DNA): TGTGCCACCAGCCCACCGGGATCCTTGAACACTGAAGCTTTCTTT. It translates to CATSPPGSLNTEAFF.

The sample holds many counts of this clonotype. J is TRBJ2-3 and V is TRBV11-2; D call uncertain. The CDR3 loop spans 15 amino acids. V was cut by 1 base and J by 4 bases, with 12 bases left in between. Germline-derived CDR1 and CDR2 are SGHAT and FQNNGV. CDR3 nucleotide sequence: TGTGCCAGCAGCTTAGTAGGTCCGGTTGCAGATACGCAGTATTTT. It yields the protein CASSLVGPVADTQYF.

As for this clonotype: A much bigger clone sits one base away, suggesting this may be a read error. V and J are TRBV3-1 and TRBJ2-2; 7 nucleotides line up with TRBD2. Germline lookup yields CDR1 LGHDT and CDR2 YNNKEL (reference sequence). CDR3 size: 16 residues. J lost 6 bases, V lost 2 bases, and 9 bases had no gene match. CDR3 loop: CASSQPVTSLAGELFF. CDR3 nucleotide sequence: TGTGCCAGCAGCCAACCCGTGACTAGCCTCGCCGGGGAGCTGTTTTTT.

This clonotype was seen only a few times. This chain joins TRBV5-6 and TRBJ2-7; tentative D call: TRBD1 (6 bases). CDR3 length: 13 residues. Trimming removed 4 bases from V and 2 bases from J, with 10 bases in between. CDR1 and CDR2 (germline): SGHDT, YYEEEE. DNA of the CDR3: TGTGCCAGCAGCCGCAGGGGCACCTACGAGCAGTACTTC. It codes for CASSRRGTYEQYF.

For this clonotype: Since a much larger clone is just one base distant, this may be a read error. This rearrangement joins TRBV27 to TRBJ2-7; the D gene is possibly TRBD1 (7 bases). The CDR3 consists of 12 residues. The germline gives CDR1 MNHEY, CDR2 SMNVEV (reference sequence). The V gene lost 4 bases and the J gene lost 9 bases, with 13 bases spanning the gap. CDR3 nucleotide sequence: TGTGCCAGCAGTTGGCAGGGGGGCGGGCAGTACTTC. As protein: CASSWQGGGQYF.

The sample holds a few counts of this clonotype. This chain's CDR3 is CASSATGVPYNEQFF. CDR3 nucleotide sequence: TGTGCCAGCAGTGCAACGGGGGTACCATACAATGAGCAGTTCTTC. V gene TRBV6-1 combines with J gene TRBJ2-1; maybe TRBD2 (6 bases). This CDR3 has 15 amino acids. The V end lost 4 bases, the J end lost 4 bases, and 14 bases lay between the germline ends. The V gene's germline CDR1 is MNHNS and CDR2 SASEGT.

V and J are TRBV2 and TRBJ1-5; D is undetermined. Germline assignment: CDR1 SNHLY and CDR2 FYNNEI. Trimming removed 3 bases at V and 3 bases at J, with 12 bases between. This CDR3 is built from 15 residues. CDR3 DNA sequence: TGTGCCAGCAGTGACCTCAGTGACTACAATCAGCCCCAGCATTTT. Translating it yields CASSDLSDYNQPQHF.

This clonotype came up once. This may come from a read error, since a much larger clone is one base off. The chain carries TRBV9 and TRBJ2-6; possibly TRBD1 or TRBD2 for D (5 bases each). Trimming shortened V by 0 bases and J by 0 bases, and 22 bases separated the two germline ends. Germline V gives CDR1 SGDLS, CDR2 YYNGEE. The CDR3 totals 21 residues. In DNA form, the CDR3 reads TGTGCCAGCAGCGTAGCCCCAGGGCGTGAGGGCCTACGCTCTGGGGCCAACGTCCTGACTTTC. Translating it yields CASSVAPGREGLRSGANVLTF.

This clonotype was detected ten times or more. This rearrangement joins TRBV7-9 to TRBJ1-1, with D tentatively TRBD1 (5 bases). Per the germline V gene, CDR1 is SEHNR and CDR2 is FQNEAQ (reference sequence). The CDR3 spans 16 residues. V lost 1 base and J lost 6, with 18 bases in between. The CDR3 DNA reads as TGTGCCAGCAGCTTAGTGTCCTTAGGGGCGAGGCCTGAAGCTTTCTTT. Translating it yields CASSLVSLGARPEAFF.

On this clonotype: This may be a read error, as it is one base from a much larger clone. The V and J genes are TRBV10-3 and TRBJ2-7; D is ambiguous. The CDR3 is 14 residues long. Germline values: CDR1 ENHRY, CDR2 SYGVKD. The CDR3: CAISDRVLRYGQYF. CDR3 DNA: TGTGCCATCAGTGATCGAGTCCTGAGATACGGGCAGTACTTC.

This clonotype was found many times. V and J are TRBV7-6 and TRBJ2-3; 10 bases fit TRBD2. Looked up from germline, CDR1 is SGHVS and CDR2 is FNYEAQ. The CDR3 spans 15 residues. The ends lost 4 bases at V and 4 bases at J; junction bases unmatched: 5. CDR3 in DNA: TGTGCCAGCAGCTCCAGCGGGAGGGGCGCAGATACGCAGTATTTT. It encodes CASSSSGRGADTQYF.

This clonotype was recorded at least ten times. The CDR3 region is CARSLGRWTEAFF. CDR3 nucleotides: TGTGCCAGAAGCTTGGGACGGTGGACTGAAGCTTTCTTT. This chain joins TRBV5-3 and TRBJ1-1; no clear D. TRBV5-3 qualifies as an ORF whose function is uncertain. CDR3 length equals 13 residues. Trimming pared 0 bases from V and 5 bases from J, leaving 8 bases between.

In this sample, this clonotype turned up many times. The chain has TRBV27 and TRBJ2-7, with D hard to call. Germline assignment: CDR1 MNHEY and CDR2 SMNVEV (reference sequence). This CDR3 has 13 amino acids. V lost 3 bases and J 1 base, leaving 7 bases between the germline ends. The CDR3 bases are TGTGCCAGCAGTTTTTCCCCATCCTACGAGCAGTACTTC. Its protein product is CASSFSPSYEQYF.

The chain combines TRBV4-3 with TRBJ2-3, with 15 bases lining up with TRBD2. Germline loops: CDR1 LGHNA, CDR2 YSLEER. The V segment lost 1 base and the J segment 3 bases; nucleotides outside the gene matches: 5. This CDR3 comprises 18 residues. The CDR3 here is CASSQGTSGGAGTDTQYF. In DNA, the CDR3 is TGCGCCAGCAGCCAAGGGACTAGCGGGGGGGCCGGGACAGATACGCAGTATTTT.

This clonotype showed up just a few times. The chain uses TRBV9 and TRBJ2-3; the match to TRBD1 covers 10 bases. Germline V gives CDR1 SGDLS, CDR2 YYNGEE. Trimming took 0 bases from V and 4 from J; bases not matched to a gene: 5. The CDR3 is made up of 16 amino acids. The CDR3 nucleotides read TGTGCCAGCAGCGTAGGGACAGGGGGAAGTTCAGATACGCAGTATTTT. The encoded protein is CASSVGTGGSSDTQYF.

In its sample, this clonotype was seen a few times. This chain joins TRBV27 and TRBJ2-5, with D tentatively TRBD2 (7 bases). V was trimmed by 6 bases and J by 5 bases, leaving 25 bases between them. The CDR3 is 17 residues long. Germline V lookup: CDR1 MNHEY, CDR2 SMNVEV (reference sequence). CDR3 sequence: CASSPLPRGGSKETQYF. In nucleotides, the CDR3 is TGTGCCAGCAGCCCCCTTCCGAGGGGGGGGTCCAAGGAGACCCAGTACTTC.

For this clonotype: This may stem from a read error, because a much larger clone lies one nucleotide away. This sequence joins TRBV4-3 and TRBJ1-1; possible D gene TRBD1, 6 bases. The CDR3 spans 15 residues. Germline CDR1 is LGHNA and CDR2 is YSLEER. The CDR3, as DNA: TGCACCAGCAGCCAAGCATACAGGGCGGGTACTGAAGCTTTCTTT. Translating gives CTSSQAYRAGTEAFF.

This clonotype was found many times. V and J are TRBV7-2 and TRBJ2-5; D possibly uses TRBD1 or TRBD2 (5 bases each). Per the germline V gene, CDR1 is SGHTA and CDR2 is FQGNSA. The CDR3 consists of 16 residues. Between the trimmed V and J ends, which lost 1 base and 4 bases, there was a span of 16 bases. The CDR3 spells CASSLGDQRWGETQYF. The CDR3, as DNA: TGTGCCAGCAGCTTAGGGGACCAACGTTGGGGAGAGACCCAGTACTTC.

The chain employs TRBV29-1 and TRBJ2-1; D tentatively reads TRBD1 or TRBD2 (6 bases each). V was trimmed by 0 bases and J by 5 bases, leaving 20 bases between them. This CDR3 has 17 residues. Germline-derived CDR1 and CDR2 are SQVTM and ANQGSEA. The chain's CDR3 is CSVEDVWRDTSHNEQFF. CDR3 nucleotides: TGCAGCGTTGAAGATGTTTGGCGGGACACTTCCCACAATGAGCAGTTCTTC.

This clonotype was found many times. Given a much more abundant clone one base away, this may be a read error. The rearrangement links TRBV7-8 to TRBJ2-2, with 8 bases identical to TRBD1. The CDR3 covers 14 residues. CDR1 is SGHVS and CDR2 is FQNEAQ in the germline V gene. The V and J ends lost 6 bases and 4 bases, in that order; junction bases with no gene match: 4. CDR3 in DNA: TGTGCCAGCAGTTGGACAGGGATCACCGGGGAGCTGTTTTTT. Its translation is CASSWTGITGELFF.

The genes are TRBV12-3 or TRBV12-4 and TRBJ2-1; D possibly corresponds to TRBD2 (6 bases). The V and J ends lost 6 bases and 7 bases respectively, with 13 bases between them. The CDR3 has 13 residues. This CDR3 reads CASSRDSRNEQFF. The CDR3 coding sequence is TGTGCCAGCAGCCGGGACTCTAGAAATGAGCAGTTCTTC.

Ten or more counts support this clonotype. This chain connects TRBV5-1 to TRBJ2-7; TRBD1 or TRBD2 may be the D gene (6 bases each). The V gene lost 4 bases and the J gene lost 4 bases, with 15 bases spanning the gap. The germline CDR1 and CDR2 sequences are SGHRS and YFSETQ. There are 14 residues in the CDR3. The CDR3 DNA reads as TGCGCCAGCAGCCCCGGCCGGGGGCAATACGAGCAGTACTTC. This gives the protein CASSPGRGQYEQYF. Full variable domain (outside the CDR3, taken from reference TRBV5-1 and TRBJ2-7): KAGVTQTPRYLIKTRGQQVTLSCSPISGHRSVSWYQQTPGQGLQFLFEYFSETQRNKGNFPGRFSGRQFSNSRSEMNVSTLELGDSALYLCASSPGRGQYEQYFGPGTRLTVT.

This chain joins TRBV6-6 and TRBJ1-5, with 7 nucleotides matching TRBD1. V gave up 6 bases and J gave up 0 bases; unmatched junction bases: 11. Germline values: CDR1 MNHNY, CDR2 SVGAGI (reference sequence). The CDR3 sequence is 17 residues long. Here the CDR3 DNA reads TGTGCCAGCAGCTATCAGGGGGGCCCTTATAGCAATCAGCCCCAGCATTTT. This gives the protein CASSYQGGPYSNQPQHF.

This chain links TRBV19 with TRBJ1-2; D uncertain. Germline V CDR1 and CDR2: LNHDA, SQIVND (reference sequence). Between the trimmed V and J ends, which lost 5 bases and 6 bases, there was a span of 7 bases. The CDR3 is made up of 11 amino acids. The CDR3 bases are TGTGCCAGTAGTTCTGGTCATGGCTACACCTTC. Its protein is CASSSGHGYTF.

This clonotype has a count of ten or more. The chain couples TRBV4-3 to TRBJ2-2; 8 bases are shared with TRBD2. Trimming removed 2 bases from V and 5 bases from J; junction bases left unmatched: 4. CDR1 and CDR2 (germline): LGHNA, YSLEER. The CDR3 consists of 15 residues. CDR3 bases: TGCGCCAGCAGCCAAAGCGGGAGTTTGACCGGGGAGCTGTTTTTT. The encoded protein is CASSQSGSLTGELFF.

This clonotype was picked up a small number of times. This rearrangement joins TRBV6-2 or TRBV6-3 to TRBJ2-7; D not resolved. Germline assignment: CDR1 MNHEY and CDR2 SVGEGT. This CDR3 is built from 11 residues. The V and J ends lost 0 bases and 7 bases respectively, with 4 bases between them. The CDR3 DNA is TGTGCCAGCAGTTACTCACAGGAGCAGTACTTC. Translation: CASSYSQEQYF.

This clonotype was observed at least ten times. The chain is built from TRBV6-2 or TRBV6-3 and TRBJ2-1; D gene uncertain. In germline, CDR1 is MNHEY, CDR2 SVGEGT. V was trimmed by 2 bases and J by 9 bases, leaving 5 bases between them. The CDR3 loop spans 11 amino acids. The CDR3 bases are TGTGCCAGCAGTTACAATGGTGAGCAGTTCTTC. Translation gives CASSYNGEQFF.